The 3 T cell receptor beta chains listed next were all sequenced from one sample in a study of CD8 T cells in ankylosing spondylitis. One entry per CDR3 protein, called by TCRdb with MiXCR from the 5' RACE reads. In the table there are around 230,000 distinct CDR3 sequences, approximately 7.6% of which are singletons. Sequencing input: blood, either unsorted or a sorted T cell fraction (not recorded which). The receptors stem from a female donor with ankylosing spondylitis or in good health (not recorded which).

This clonotype has at least ten counts. The rearrangement links TRBV18 to TRBJ2-6; D gene uncertain. From germline, CDR1 is KGHSH and CDR2 LQKENI. Trimming shortened V by 2 bases and J by 2 bases, and 7 bases separated the two germline ends. The CDR3 runs 15 residues. Here the CDR3 DNA reads TGTGCCAGCTCACCAACCGAAGCTGGGGCCAACGTCCTGACTTTC. Translating it yields CASSPTEAGANVLTF.

J is TRBJ1-3 and V is TRBV11-2; TRBD1 matches 9 bases. V dropped 1 base and J dropped 0; count of bases not matched to a gene: 16. Germline assignment: CDR1 SGHAT and CDR2 FQNNGV. This CDR3 comprises 21 residues. The CDR3: CASSLVPGQGLRLSSGNTIYF. The CDR3 DNA reads TGTGCCAGCAGCTTAGTACCGGGACAGGGTCTTAGGCTGAGCTCTGGAAACACCATATATTTT. Using reference TRBV11-2 and TRBJ1-3 for the parts outside the CDR3, the full variable domain is EAGVAQSPRYKIIEKRQSVAFWCNPISGHATLYWYQQILGQGPKLLIQFQNNGVVDDSQLPKDRFSAERLKGVDSTLKIQPAKLEDSAVYLCASSLVPGQGLRLSSGNTIYFGEGSWLTVV.

This clonotype was seen ten or more times. The chain combines TRBV20-1 with TRBJ1-1; the D gene is possibly TRBD1 (5 bases). Germline loops: CDR1 DFQATT, CDR2 SNEGSKA (reference sequence). The V gene lost 4 bases and the J gene lost 4 bases, with 10 bases spanning the gap. The CDR3 contains 12 residues. DNA for the CDR3: TGCAGTGCTACGGGGCTGGGCACTGAAGCTTTCTTT. It translates to CSATGLGTEAFF.